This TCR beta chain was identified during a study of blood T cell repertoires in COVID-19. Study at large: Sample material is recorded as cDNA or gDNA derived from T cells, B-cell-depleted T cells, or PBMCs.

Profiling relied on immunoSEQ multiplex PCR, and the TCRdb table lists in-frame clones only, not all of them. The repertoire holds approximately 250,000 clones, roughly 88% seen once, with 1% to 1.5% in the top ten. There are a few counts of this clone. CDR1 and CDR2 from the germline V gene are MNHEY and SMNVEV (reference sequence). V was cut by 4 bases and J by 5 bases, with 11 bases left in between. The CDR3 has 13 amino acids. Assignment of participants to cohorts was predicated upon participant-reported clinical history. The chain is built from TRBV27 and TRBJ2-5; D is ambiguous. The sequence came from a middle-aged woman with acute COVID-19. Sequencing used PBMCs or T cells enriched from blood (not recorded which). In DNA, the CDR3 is TGTGCCAGCAGTTCGGGTTGGTGGGAGACCCAGTACTTC. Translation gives CASSSGWWETQYF.